A selection of T cell receptor beta chains follows, all from one sample in a study of cytomegalovirus exposure and HLA in healthy donors. The data were produced by immunoSEQ multiplex PCR, yet TCRdb's version contains in-frame clones alone and is incomplete. In the table there are roughly 97,000 clones, 55% to 80% of which are singletons. Sequencing input: PBMCs. These receptors all come from a man between 35 and 55 years old in good health and CMV-seronegative. CDR3s include the opening cysteine and the closing phenylalanine or tryptophan. Fields, in order: J gene, CDR3 length, D gene, clone size, V gene, CDR3 protein, CDR3 DNA. A D gene is named only where the DNA matches it firmly. Not all rows give a size; the values are once, few, many and, for expanded clones, a class.

>TRBJ2-3|15|NA|NA|TRBV5-1
CASSLGQGKADTQYF
TGCGCCAGCAGCTTGGGTCAGGGGAAGGCAGATACGCAGTATTTT
>TRBJ1-6|13|NA|NA|TRBV15
CATSRVSNSPLHF
TGTGCCACCAGCAGAGTTAGTAATTCACCCCTCCACTTT
>TRBJ2-5|15|TRBD2|NA|TRBV2
CASIRGRGGPETQYF
TGTGCCAGCATTCGTGGTCGGGGGGGGCCAGAGACCCAGTACTTC
>TRBJ1-2|12|NA|once|TRBV2
CATNQGGYGYTF
TGTGCCACGAACCAGGGTGGCTATGGCTACACCTTC
>TRBJ1-6|15|TRBD1|NA|TRBV18
CASSTTGSGNSPLHF
TGTGCCAGCTCTACGACAGGGTCTGGCAATTCACCCCTCCACTTT
>TRBJ1-5|12|NA|NA|TRBV30
CACNRGWQPQHF
TGTGCCTGCAACCGGGGGTGGCAGCCCCAGCATTTT
>TRBJ2-7|11|NA|few|TRBV30
CAWIGGYEQYF
TGTGCCTGGATCGGAGGATACGAGCAGTACTTC
>TRBJ2-2|15|NA|NA|TRBV5-4
CASSLGGLNTGELFF
TGTGCCAGCAGCTTGGGAGGGCTCAACACCGGGGAGCTGTTTTTT
>TRBJ2-5|14|TRBD2|NA|TRBV9
CASSVDSGTETQYF
TGTGCCAGCAGCGTAGATAGCGGGACTGAGACCCAGTACTTC
>TRBJ2-3|17|TRBD2|once|TRBV5-1
CASSLGPSGGAQDTQYF
TGCGCCAGCAGCTTGGGCCCTAGCGGGGGGGCGCAAGATACGCAGTATTTT
>TRBJ2-5|17|TRBD2|NA|TRBV7-2
CASRLTPGLAAQETQYF
TGTGCCAGCAGATTAACTCCGGGACTAGCGGCGCAAGAGACCCAGTACTTC
>TRBJ2-7|16|TRBD2|NA|TRBV7-2
CASSLDPERGDYEQYF
TGTGCCAGCAGCCTAGATCCAGAGCGGGGGGACTACGAGCAGTACTTC
>TRBJ1-1|14|NA|NA|TRBV9
CASSVGRGSAEAFF
TGTGCCAGCAGCGTAGGGAGGGGCTCGGCTGAAGCTTTCTTT
>TRBJ2-6|13|NA|NA|TRBV27
CASSRSGANVLTF
TGTGCCAGCAGTCGCTCTGGGGCCAACGTCCTGACTTTC
>TRBJ2-3|13|NA|NA|TRBV19
CASKEGGADTQYF
TGTGCCAGTAAGGAAGGAGGGGCAGATACGCAGTATTTT
>TRBJ1-2|15|NA|NA|TRBV6-5
CASSYKEPADYGYTF
TGTGCCAGCAGTTACAAAGAACCGGCGGACTATGGCTACACCTTC
>TRBJ1-4|15|NA|NA|TRBV10-2
CASSESLQFNEKLFF
TGCGCCAGCAGTGAGTCATTACAGTTTAATGAAAAACTGTTTTTT
>TRBJ2-7|13|NA|NA|TRBV7-9
CASSSWSNYEQYF
TGTGCCAGCAGCTCCTGGAGTAACTACGAGCAGTACTTC
>TRBJ2-7|12|NA|NA|TRBV11-2
CASSLVRYEQYF
TGTGCCAGCAGCTTAGTCCGGTACGAGCAGTACTTC
>TRBJ2-2|18|TRBD2|once|TRBV5-6
CASSWGLAGDRGTGELFF
TGTGCCAGCAGCTGGGGACTAGCGGGGGACCGGGGGACCGGGGAGCTGTTTTTT
>TRBJ1-2|17|TRBD1|NA|TRBV5-1
CASSQGTGQGLWGGYTF
TGCGCCAGCAGCCAAGGAACCGGACAGGGCCTTTGGGGTGGCTACACCTTC
>TRBJ2-7|15|NA|NA|TRBV15
CATSRDGAETYEQYF
TGTGCCACCAGCAGAGATGGGGCCGAGACCTACGAGCAGTACTTC
>TRBJ1-5|14|TRBD1|NA|TRBV15
CATSTPRGNQPQHF
TGTGCCACCAGCACCCCCAGGGGGAATCAGCCCCAGCATTTT
>TRBJ2-7|16|NA|NA|TRBV7-9
CASSLFGAPLSYEQYF
TGTGCCAGCAGCTTATTTGGGGCCCCCCTCTCCTACGAGCAGTACTTC
>TRBJ2-3|16|TRBD2|NA|TRBV5-4
CASSLISGGPTDTQYF
TGTGCCAGCAGCTTGATCAGCGGGGGGCCCACAGATACGCAGTATTTT
>TRBJ1-1|15|TRBD1|NA|TRBV7-8
CASSLGTGWYTEAFF
TGTGCCAGCAGCTTAGGGACAGGGTGGTACACTGAAGCTTTCTTT
>TRBJ2-1|14|TRBD2|NA|TRBV9
CASRPGLAGYEQFF
TGTGCCAGCAGACCGGGACTAGCGGGTTATGAGCAGTTCTTC
>TRBJ1-5|14|NA|NA|TRBV6-5
CASSFSGADQPQHF
TGTGCCAGCAGTTTTTCAGGGGCGGATCAGCCCCAGCATTTT
>TRBJ1-5|15|TRBD1|NA|TRBV7-8
CASSLEQGVDQPQHF
TGTGCCAGCAGCTTAGAACAGGGGGTTGATCAGCCCCAGCATTTT
>TRBJ2-1|14|NA|once|TRBV6-5
CASSYGGALNEQFF
TGTGCCAGCAGTTACGGGGGGGCCTTAAATGAGCAGTTCTTC
>TRBJ2-3|15|NA|NA|TRBV7-2
CASSSFSTVADTQYF
TGTGCCAGCAGTTCGTTCAGTACAGTCGCAGATACGCAGTATTTT